Shown below are 5 T cell receptor beta chains from a single sample sequenced in a study of blood T cell repertoires in COVID-19. Produced via immunoSEQ multiplex PCR; TCRdb's table is partial and in-frame only. In the table there are approximately 250,000 clones, around 80% of which are singletons. Sequenced: peripheral blood. The receptor set was obtained from a man aged 55 to 70 with acute or convalescent COVID-19.

This clone was seen a few times. The chain combines TRBV14 with TRBJ2-2; 12 bases are shared with TRBD2. Germline CDR1 SGHDN, CDR2 FVKESK. J was trimmed by 6 bases and V by 3 bases; bases with no gene match: 5. The CDR3 runs to 16 residues. CDR3 loop: CASSHRLAGDAGELFF. The CDR3 nucleotides are TGTGCCAGCAGCCATAGACTAGCGGGAGATGCCGGGGAGCTGTTTTTT.

The chain is built from TRBV28 and TRBJ1-1; unclear D gene. CDR3 size: 12 residues. Germline values: CDR1 MDHEN, CDR2 SYDVKM. V lost 5 bases and J 5 bases, leaving 9 bases between the germline ends. For the CDR3, the DNA is TGTGCCAGCAGTGGTACTCGGACTGAAGCTTTCTTT. It codes for CASSGTRTEAFF.

The V and J genes are TRBV2 and TRBJ2-5; TRBD2 is a possible D gene (5 bases). Germline values: CDR1 SNHLY, CDR2 FYNNEI. CDR3 length: 15 residues. V lost 2 bases to trimming and J lost 2 bases, with 12 bases between them. The DNA for the CDR3 is TGTGCCAGCAGTGAAATTAGCGCGAGACAAGAGACCCAGTACTTC. Translating gives CASSEISARQETQYF.

Comments on this clone: Other DNA sequences from this sample encode an identical CDR3 as well. This sequence joins TRBV5-1 and TRBJ1-5; D is perhaps TRBD1 (6 bases). The length of the CDR3 is 14 residues. The germline V gene has CDR1 SGHRS and CDR2 YFSETQ. The V end was cut by 2 bases, the J end by 4 bases, with 10 bases between. CDR3 loop: CASSLQGGNQPQHF. Here the CDR3 DNA reads TGCGCCAGCAGCTTACAGGGCGGGAATCAGCCCCAGCATTTT.

This chain uses TRBV4-1 with TRBJ2-7; TRBD1 aligns across 7 bases. CDR3 length: 13 amino acids. V dropped 3 bases and J dropped 4; count of bases not matched to a gene: 3. Germline V lookup: CDR1 MGHRA, CDR2 YSYEKL. The CDR3 DNA sequence: TGCGCCAGCAGCCATGGGACAGATTACGAGCAGTACTTC. It encodes CASSHGTDYEQYF.